This entry concerns a single TCR beta chain. Its specificity is not known. The entry originates in a study of cytomegalovirus exposure and HLA in healthy donors. Whole-study findings and limits: Sequencing artifact likely explains a cluster of highly shared sequence variants.

60 Vbeta and 13 Jbeta primers were used in PCR. Sequencing used immunoSEQ multiplex PCR; TCRdb keeps in-frame clones, though not all of them. The sample gives under 200,000 clones, 75% to 85% of which show up once; about 13% is in the top ten. Germline-derived CDR1 and CDR2 are LGHNA and YSLEER. V was pared by 1 base and J by 8 bases, with 4 bases of the junction left unmatched. This CDR3 comprises 14 residues. The TCR comes from a woman aged 45-65 years in good health and CMV-seronegative. The chain employs TRBV4-3 and TRBJ1-2; 10 bases are a match to TRBD1. Sequencing was performed on PBMCs. For the CDR3, the DNA is TGCGCCAGCAGCCAAGCCGGGACAGGGGTGGGCTACACCTTC. This sequence encodes CASSQAGTGVGYTF.